The 21 T cell receptor beta chains below all came from one sample that was sequenced in a study of T cell repertoires in cytomegalovirus infection (dated by TCRdb to the late 2010s). Sequencing was carried out with an Illumina HiSeq 1500. TCRdb took the public reads, trimmed them with fastp at Q25, ran MiXCR for clone calling and kept in-frame beta chains. Every entry covers one CDR3 protein and lists the most common genes and DNA from its rows. The table for this sample lists some 940,000 distinct CDR3 sequences; 25% to 40% of them were counted only once. The ten largest clones add up to 10% to 15% of the sample. This sample's treatment or condition label indicates: in vitro stimulation with specific CMV peptide epitopes to enrich CMV-specific T cells. Their antigens are not known. Sequences were derived from cultured CD8+ T cells from PBMCs, sampled from culture after CMV antigen stimulation. Receptors were obtained from a human donor in good health (CMV status not recorded). Some clones in this sample may be carry-over from other donors' samples.

This clonotype was detected only a few times. The V gene is TRBV27, the J gene TRBJ1-2; no reliable D call. Germline V lookup: CDR1 MNHEY, CDR2 SMNVEV (reference sequence). The ends were cut back, 6 bases at V and 7 bases at J, with 15 bases in the middle. This CDR3 has 13 amino acids. This CDR3 reads CASSKTLTGGYTF. As DNA, the CDR3 is TGTGCCAGCAGCAAGACACTCACCGGTGGCTACACCTTC.

This clonotype appeared a few times. The chain joins TRBV24-1 to TRBJ2-1; maybe TRBD1 (6 bases). The CDR3 runs to 12 residues. The V gene's germline CDR1 is KGHDR and CDR2 SFDVKD. Trimming took off 9 bases at V and 3 bases at J, with 8 bases between the two ends. The CDR3 DNA is TGTGCCACCTCGACAGGCTACAATGAGCAGTTCTTC. Its translation: CATSTGYNEQFF.

This sequence joins TRBV7-6 and TRBJ2-7; TRBD2 might be the D (6 bases). CDR1 and CDR2 (germline): SGHVS, FNYEAQ. The CDR3 extends over 16 amino acids. The V and J ends lost 5 bases and 3 bases respectively, with 20 bases between them. The CDR3 DNA sequence: TGTGCCAGCAGCCCCAGAGTGGCGGGGTTAATCTACGAGCAGTACTTC. It is translated as CASSPRVAGLIYEQYF. Looking up the rest from reference TRBV7-6 and TRBJ2-7 gives the full variable domain: GAGVSQSPRYKVTKRGQDVALRCDPISGHVSLYWYRQALGQGPEFLTYFNYEAQQDKSGLPNDRFSAERPEGSISTLTIQRTEQRDSAMYRCASSPRVAGLIYEQYFGPGTRLTVT.

The chain recombines TRBV28 with TRBJ2-5, with 12 bases fitting TRBD1. The V gene end was trimmed by 7 bases and the J gene end by 5 bases; junction bases not matched to a gene: 8. Germline V gene lookup returns CDR1 MDHEN and CDR2 SYDVKM. This CDR3 has 15 amino acids. This CDR3 reads CASTRGQGAPETQYF. Written as DNA, the CDR3 is TGTGCCAGCACCCGGGGACAGGGGGCGCCGGAGACCCAGTACTTC.

This rearrangement joins TRBV28 to TRBJ1-2; weak D call: TRBD1 (5 bases). This CDR3 comprises 14 residues. Germline V gene lookup returns CDR1 MDHEN and CDR2 SYDVKM. Between the trimmed V and J ends, which lost 7 bases and 6 bases, there was a span of 18 bases. The CDR3 loop reads CASTSLDEGDGYTF. In nucleotides, the CDR3 is TGTGCCAGCACCTCCCTTGACGAAGGGGATGGCTACACCTTC.

In regard to this clonotype: A read error may be the cause here, since a much bigger clone is one base away. This chain uses TRBV7-6 with TRBJ1-5; unclear D gene. The germline V gene encodes CDR1 SGHVS and CDR2 FNYEAQ. The CDR3 extends over 16 amino acids. CDR3 in amino acids: CASSLRRSYSDQPQHF. In DNA, the CDR3 is TGTGCCAGCAGCTTACGACGGTCTTATAGCGATCAGCCCCAGCATTTT.

This clonotype has a handful of counts. The CDR3 region is CASSLAGSNNSPLHF. The CDR3 DNA is TGTGCCAGCAGCTTAGCCGGTTCCAATAATTCACCCCTCCACTTT. The chain carries TRBV7-6 and TRBJ1-6; the D is unclear. The CDR3 is made up of 15 amino acids. Looked up from germline, CDR1 is SGHVS and CDR2 is FNYEAQ. V lost 0 bases, J lost 5 bases, and 8 bases lay in between.

The chain carries TRBV29-1 and TRBJ1-1; D unclear. The CDR3 has 13 amino acids. Germline V gene sequence: CDR1 SQVTM, CDR2 ANQGSEA. With 7 bases removed from V and 0 bases from J, the gap between germline ends came to 12 bases. The CDR3 loop reads CSALSAVNTEAFF. The CDR3 region has the DNA TGCAGCGCCTTGAGTGCAGTGAACACTGAAGCTTTCTTT.

This clonotype was recorded a few times. The gene calls are TRBV4-1 and TRBJ1-1, with D unresolved. Trimming left V 4 bases short and J 3 bases short, with 12 bases between. Per the germline V gene, CDR1 is MGHRA and CDR2 is YSYEKL. This CDR3 is 14 amino acids long. CDR3 sequence reads: CASSPGIGYTEAFF. In nucleotides, the CDR3 is TGCGCCAGCAGCCCGGGAATCGGATACACTGAAGCTTTCTTT.

The chain joins TRBV14 to TRBJ2-3; no firm D call. V was trimmed by 0 bases and J by 4 bases, leaving 5 bases between them. Germline CDR1 reads SGHDN; CDR2 reads FVKESK. This CDR3 spans 13 amino acids. CDR3 in amino acids: CASSQDPPDTQYF. CDR3 sequence (DNA): TGTGCCAGCAGCCAAGATCCCCCAGATACGCAGTATTTT.

The CDR3 nucleotides are TGTGCCAGCAGCTCTAGCGGGGGGGCTTACACCGGGGAGCTGTTTTTT. Encoded protein: CASSSSGGAYTGELFF. The chain carries TRBV7-6 and TRBJ2-2; 12 bases line up with TRBD2. The V segment lost 4 bases and the J segment 3 bases; nucleotides outside the gene matches: 3. The CDR3 has 16 residues. Germline assignment: CDR1 SGHVS and CDR2 FNYEAQ.

The CDR3 reads CSALTGWETQYF. The CDR3, as DNA: TGCAGTGCCTTAACGGGTTGGGAGACCCAGTACTTC. J is TRBJ2-5 and V is TRBV20-1; the D is unclear. V was clipped by 6 bases and J by 5 bases, with 13 bases between them. Germline V CDR1 and CDR2: DFQATT, SNEGSKA (reference sequence). The CDR3 extends over 12 amino acids.

This clonotype was counted ten times or more. The chain links TRBV7-6 to TRBJ2-1, with TRBD2 identical over 7 bases. The ends lost 2 bases at V and 10 bases at J; junction bases unmatched: 17. CDR3 length: 17 residues. Germline V gene sequence: CDR1 SGHVS, CDR2 FNYEAQ. This CDR3 reads CASSLLGGGRTLREQFF. The CDR3 DNA reads TGTGCCAGCAGCTTATTGGGCGGGGGAAGAACCCTAAGGGAGCAGTTCTTC.

This clonotype appeared a few times. The chain employs TRBV4-3 and TRBJ2-2, with TRBD2 identical over 9 bases. The germline V gene has CDR1 LGHNA and CDR2 YSLEER. The CDR3 is 17 residues long. V lost 0 bases and J lost 4; bases outside the gene matches: 6. CDR3 DNA sequence: TGCGCCAGCAGCCAAGAGGTGGCGGGGGGGCCCACCGGGGAGCTGTTTTTT. This encodes CASSQEVAGGPTGELFF.

The chain is built from TRBV7-9 and TRBJ1-1; TRBD1 matches at 7 bases. Germline V lookup: CDR1 SEHNR, CDR2 FQNEAQ (reference sequence). V lost 1 base to trimming and J lost 7 bases; unmatched junction nucleotides: 6. CDR3 length: 14 amino acids. Here the CDR3 reads CASSLVGGLDEAFF. DNA of the CDR3: TGTGCCAGCAGCTTAGTAGGGGGCCTTGATGAAGCTTTCTTT.

In this sample, this clonotype turned up a few times. V usage is TRBV7-2 and J usage is TRBJ2-5, with TRBD2 matching over 12 bases. The junction had 9 bases not matched to a gene; V was cut back by 4 bases and J by 6 bases. The CDR3 contains 16 residues. Germline V CDR1 and CDR2: SGHTA, FQGNSA. CDR3 sequence: CASSWPSGGAEKTQYF. The DNA for the CDR3 is TGTGCCAGCAGCTGGCCTAGCGGGGGGGCCGAAAAGACCCAGTACTTC.

This clonotype showed up just a few times. The junction shows a germline mismatch at one end, possibly a read error. This chain links TRBV7-8 with TRBJ2-2; 7 bases line up with TRBD1. This CDR3 spans 15 amino acids. Germline assignment: CDR1 SGHVS and CDR2 FQNEAQ. DNA for the CDR3: TGTGCCAGCAGCTTCCGGGACAGCTACACCGGGGAGCAGTTTTTT. Translating it yields CASSFRDSYTGEQFF.

The chain combines TRBV6-1 with TRBJ1-2, with 7 bases fitting TRBD1. Per the germline V gene, CDR1 is MNHNS and CDR2 is SASEGT. This CDR3 has 12 residues. V shed 8 bases and J 7 bases; nucleotides not matched to a gene: 7. The CDR3 DNA is TGTGCCAGCCGACAGGACAGGAGTGGCTACACCTTC. It yields the protein CASRQDRSGYTF.

The rearrangement links TRBV4-3 to TRBJ2-3; TRBD2 matches at 7 bases. V gave up 4 bases and J gave up 2 bases; unmatched junction bases: 18. CDR1 and CDR2 from the germline V gene are LGHNA and YSLEER. This CDR3 spans 19 amino acids. The CDR3 loop is CASSPVREGAGLATDTQYF. The CDR3, as DNA: TGCGCCAGCAGCCCCGTCCGAGAGGGAGCGGGGTTAGCCACAGATACGCAGTATTTT.

About this clonotype itself: The junction does not match germline at one end; this may be a read error. The gene calls are TRBV12-3 or TRBV12-4 and TRBJ1-3; D may be TRBD1 (5 bases). The CDR3 sequence is 11 residues long. As DNA, the CDR3 is TGTGCCAGCAGTTTAGGAGCCCAAGGGGATTTT. The encoded protein is CASSLGAQGDF.

The genes are TRBV6-2 or TRBV6-3 and TRBJ2-2; the match to TRBD2 covers 7 bases. V was clipped by 2 bases and J by 4 bases; unmatched bases: 7. Germline values: CDR1 MNHEY, CDR2 SVGEGT. The CDR3 has 16 amino acids. The CDR3 sequence is CASSYKRGASTGELFF. CDR3 DNA sequence: TGTGCCAGCAGTTACAAGCGGGGCGCGAGCACCGGGGAGCTGTTTTTT.